These 6 T cell receptor beta chains share one sample of origin, sequenced in a study of cytomegalovirus exposure and HLA in healthy donors. The study ran its PCR with 60 Vbeta and 13 Jbeta primers. Using immunoSEQ multiplex PCR, the repertoire was profiled, and TCRdb retains in-frame clones only, with some absent. The data hold 80,000 to 100,000 clones, with around 80% observed a single time. Sequencing was done on a sample of PBMCs. The receptors shown here come from a man aged 35 to 55 in good health and CMV-seronegative.

The chain carries TRBV5-1 and TRBJ1-1; possible D gene TRBD1, 5 bases. V gave up 0 bases and J gave up 3 bases, with 9 bases separating them. Germline V gene sequence: CDR1 SGHRS, CDR2 YFSETQ. This CDR3 has 14 residues. CDR3 nucleotides: TGCGCCAGCAGCTTGGCTGGGGCTGACACTGAAGCTTTCTTT. This sequence encodes CASSLAGADTEAFF.

The rearrangement uses TRBV5-4 and TRBJ2-5; 8 bases are shared with TRBD2. After removal of 3 bases from V and 2 bases from J, the junction contained 12 bases not matched to a gene. CDR3 length: 17 residues. Germline CDR1 SGHNT, CDR2 YYREEE (reference sequence). CDR3 DNA sequence: TGTGCCAGCAGCTCAACCGGGGGGGGGCGAGCTCAAGAGACCCAGTACTTC. As protein: CASSSTGGGRAQETQYF.

This clone appeared a few times. J is TRBJ1-1 and V is TRBV28; no definite D call. The CDR3 extends over 15 amino acids. With 6 bases removed from V and 3 bases from J, the gap between germline ends came to 17 bases. Looked up from germline, CDR1 is MDHEN and CDR2 is SYDVKM. The CDR3 loop is CASSSSGSGDTEAFF. As DNA, the CDR3 is TGTGCCAGCAGCAGTTCGGGAAGCGGGGACACTGAAGCTTTCTTT.

The chain is built from TRBV5-4 and TRBJ1-2; possible D gene TRBD1, 5 bases. The germline V gene has CDR1 SGHNT and CDR2 YYREEE (reference sequence). The CDR3 is 12 amino acids. V was cut by 4 bases and J by 8 bases, with 12 bases left in between. The CDR3 nucleotides read TGTGCCAGCAGCGATACCGGGGGGGGCTACACCTTC. Translation: CASSDTGGGYTF.

The J gene is TRBJ1-5, the V gene TRBV7-2; 7 bases are shared with TRBD1. This CDR3 region has 15 residues. The V and J ends lost 5 bases and 6 bases, in that order; junction bases with no gene match: 10. Per germline, CDR1 SGHTA and CDR2 FQGNSA. In nucleotides, the CDR3 is TGTGCCAGCAGCAGACGAAGGGACAGTGGTCAGCCCCAGCATTTT. Translation gives CASSRRRDSGQPQHF.

DNA for the CDR3: TGCAGCGTTGAAGGTCTAGCTTCTTCTAGCACAGATACGCAGTATTTT. Translated: CSVEGLASSSTDTQYF. This sequence joins TRBV29-1 and TRBJ2-3, with a possible D match to TRBD2 (5 bases). V was cut by 1 base and J by 0 bases, with 14 bases left in between. Germline V CDR1 and CDR2: SQVTM, ANQGSEA. This CDR3 has 16 residues.